The clone carrying this T cell receptor (beta chain) was counted once. The antigen remains unidentified. These data originate in a study of cytomegalovirus exposure and HLA in healthy donors. General study points: In a later analysis, the majority of CMV-associated beta chains seemingly showed HLA restriction.

The PCR employed 60 Vbeta primers together with 13 Jbeta primers. Sequenced by immunoSEQ multiplex PCR; TCRdb stores in-frame clones only, minus some. In the table there are more than 95,000 clones, around 84% of which are singletons. This CDR3 comprises 19 residues. Germline V gene data show CDR1 as ENHRY and CDR2 as SYGVKD. The ends lost 4 bases at V and 4 bases at J; junction bases unmatched: 17. What was sequenced was PBMCs. This TCR was recovered from a woman aged 40 to 50 in good health and CMV-seronegative. The V and J genes are TRBV10-3 and TRBJ2-1; 9 nucleotides align to TRBD2. CDR3 residues: CAISGGGGRGEWVYNEQFF. CDR3 nucleotides: TGTGCCATCAGTGGGGGGGGCGGGAGGGGGGAATGGGTTTACAATGAGCAGTTCTTC.